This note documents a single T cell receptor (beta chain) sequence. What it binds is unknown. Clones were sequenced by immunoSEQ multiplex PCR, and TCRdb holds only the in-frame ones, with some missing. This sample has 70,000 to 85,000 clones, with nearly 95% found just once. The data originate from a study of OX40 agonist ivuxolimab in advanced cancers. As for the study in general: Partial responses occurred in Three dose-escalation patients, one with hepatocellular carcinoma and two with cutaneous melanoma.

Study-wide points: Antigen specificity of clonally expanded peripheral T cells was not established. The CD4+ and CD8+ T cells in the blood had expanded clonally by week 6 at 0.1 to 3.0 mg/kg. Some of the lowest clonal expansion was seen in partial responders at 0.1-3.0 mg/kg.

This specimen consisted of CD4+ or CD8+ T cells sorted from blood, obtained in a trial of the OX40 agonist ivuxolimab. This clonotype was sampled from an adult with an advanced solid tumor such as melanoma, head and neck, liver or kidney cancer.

This CDR3 reads CASSASQQFF. In DNA, the CDR3 is TGTGCCAGTTCCGCGAGCCAGCAGTTCTTC. J is TRBJ2-1 and V is TRBV25-1; D is unresolved. CDR1 is MGHDK, CDR2 SYGVNS, per germline. The CDR3 loop spans 10 amino acids. V was cut by 9 bases and J by 11 bases, with 11 bases left in between.